This T cell receptor (beta chain) is from a study of cytomegalovirus exposure and HLA in healthy donors. With regard to this clone: Its specificity is not known.

Findings and caveats of the study: Some highly shared sequence variants likely arose as a pipeline artifact.

The PCR used 60 Vbeta and 13 Jbeta primers. Profiling relied on immunoSEQ multiplex PCR, and the TCRdb table lists in-frame clones only, not all of them. This table has around 170,000 clones, around 78% appearing once. Sequencing was done on a sample of PBMCs. The clonotype comes from a man between 18 and 29 years old in good health and CMV-seronegative.

The DNA of the CDR3 is TGTGCCAGCAGCCCCATAGCCTACGAGCAGTACTTC. Its protein is CASSPIAYEQYF. The chain links TRBV7-2 to TRBJ2-7, with D unclear. CDR3 length: 12 amino acids. Germline assignment: CDR1 SGHTA and CDR2 FQGNSA. The V end lost 5 bases, the J end lost 2 bases, and 7 bases lay between the germline ends.